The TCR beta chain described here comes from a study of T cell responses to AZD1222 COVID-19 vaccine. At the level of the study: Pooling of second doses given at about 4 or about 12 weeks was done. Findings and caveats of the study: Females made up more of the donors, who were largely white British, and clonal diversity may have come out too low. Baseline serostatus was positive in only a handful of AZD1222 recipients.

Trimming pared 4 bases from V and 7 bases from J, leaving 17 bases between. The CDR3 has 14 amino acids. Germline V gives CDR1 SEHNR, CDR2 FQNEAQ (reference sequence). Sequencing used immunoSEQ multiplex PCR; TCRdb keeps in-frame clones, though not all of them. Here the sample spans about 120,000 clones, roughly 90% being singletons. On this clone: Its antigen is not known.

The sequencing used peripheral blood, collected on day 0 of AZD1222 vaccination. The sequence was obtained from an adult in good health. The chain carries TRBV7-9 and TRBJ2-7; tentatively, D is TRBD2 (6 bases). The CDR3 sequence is CASSSPDRLAEQYF. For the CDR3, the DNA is TGTGCCAGCAGCTCCCCAGACCGCCTAGCGGAGCAGTACTTC. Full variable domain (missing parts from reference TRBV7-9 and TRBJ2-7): DTGVSQNPRHKITKRGQNVTFRCDPISEHNRLYWYRQTLGQGPEFLTYFQNEAQLEKSRLLSDRFSAERPKGSFSTLEIQRTEQGDSAMYLCASSSPDRLAEQYFGPGTRLTVT.